The T cell receptor beta chain under discussion was sequenced for a study of T cells in Graves' hyperthyroidism and ophthalmopathy. This clonotype was seen many times. The target antigen is unknown. Amplified TCR beta CDR3 regions derived from RNA transcripts. An initial round of RT-PCR targeting the TCR CDR3 relied on the HTBI primer set. TCRdb processed the multiplex PCR reads anew with MiXCR; each CDR3 protein has one entry. The sample carries roughly 500,000 distinct CDR3 sequences, more than 11% recorded once. Findings and limits, study-wide: Before onset, ophthalmopathy was predicted by the model a median around 6.2 months earlier. A model built on 13 V-J features separated ophthalmopathy from stable hyperthyroidism.

Germline assignment: CDR1 SGHDN and CDR2 FVKESK. The CDR3 spans 16 residues. V shed 2 bases, J shed 6 bases, and the junction held 11 bases outside the gene matches. The source is a woman aged 25 to 39 with Graves' hyperthyroidism that later progressed to Graves' ophthalmopathy. The chain combines TRBV14 with TRBJ2-3; 7 nucleotides align to TRBD2. The specimen was blood. CDR3 sequence: CASSQRPGLTLDTQYF. The CDR3 DNA sequence: TGTGCCAGCAGCCAACGACCGGGACTAACTCTGGATACGCAGTATTTT. The full variable domain, its missing parts supplied by reference TRBV14 and TRBJ2-3, is EAGVTQFPSHSVIEKGQTVTLRCDPISGHDNLYWYRRVMGKEIKFLLHFVKESKQDESGMPNNRFLAERTGGTYSTLKVQPAELEDSGVYFCASSQRPGLTLDTQYFGPGTRLTVL.